This is a list of T cell receptor beta chains from one sample in a study of blood T cell repertoires in COVID-19. Profiling relied on immunoSEQ multiplex PCR, and the TCRdb table lists in-frame clones only, not all of them. The sample includes about 100,000 clones, over 70% seen only once; the top ten take approximately 9%. Source material: peripheral blood. These receptors came from a man in his fifties who had recovered from COVID-19. Each CDR3 is given with its conserved first and last residue. D genes are given only for firm matches. The listing skips clone size in some rows; elsewhere it reads once, few, many or a size class.

j_gene: TRBJ1-2
abundance: .
len: 12
v_gene: TRBV10-2
d_gene: .
CDR3nt: TGCGCCAGCTCATCGGACAGCTATGGCTACACCTTC
CDR3aa: CASSSDSYGYTF

j_gene: TRBJ1-5
abundance: few
len: 14
v_gene: TRBV2
d_gene: TRBD1
CDR3nt: TGTGCCAGCAAGGACAGGAGCCAGGGTCAGCCCCAGCATTTT
CDR3aa: CASKDRSQGQPQHF

j_gene: TRBJ1-1
abundance: .
len: 16
v_gene: TRBV5-5
d_gene: TRBD1
CDR3nt: TGTGCCAGCAGCCTTGTTCAAGGACAGGGAGGCACTGAAGCTTTCTTT
CDR3aa: CASSLVQGQGGTEAFF

j_gene: TRBJ2-5
abundance: .
len: 17
v_gene: TRBV5-6
d_gene: TRBD2
CDR3nt: TGTGCCAGCAGCTTAGGACTAGCGGGGGGCCGGGAAGAGACCCAGTACTTC
CDR3aa: CASSLGLAGGREETQYF

j_gene: TRBJ2-1
abundance: .
len: 15
v_gene: TRBV5-1
d_gene: TRBD2
CDR3nt: TGCGCCAGCAGCCCCCGCCTAGCGGGGGCATGGGAGCAGTTCTTC
CDR3aa: CASSPRLAGAWEQFF

j_gene: TRBJ2-1
abundance: .
len: 15
v_gene: TRBV3-1/TRBV3-2
d_gene: TRBD2
CDR3nt: TGTGCCAGCAGCTTTAGAAGCGGGGGGGCCAATGAGCAGTTCTTC
CDR3aa: CASSFRSGGANEQFF

j_gene: TRBJ2-7
abundance: many
len: 13
v_gene: TRBV6-1
d_gene: .
CDR3nt: TGTGCCAGCAGTGAAGTGGCCTCCTACGAGCAGTACTTC
CDR3aa: CASSEVASYEQYF

j_gene: TRBJ2-1
abundance: .
len: 15
v_gene: TRBV5-6
d_gene: .
CDR3nt: TGTGCCAGCAGCTTCCGGATAGCGGACTTCAATGAGCAGTTCTTC
CDR3aa: CASSFRIADFNEQFF

j_gene: TRBJ2-7
abundance: .
len: 15
v_gene: TRBV9
d_gene: .
CDR3nt: TGTGCCAGCAGCATCAGGTCAGGGATATTCTACGAGCAGTACTTC
CDR3aa: CASSIRSGIFYEQYF

j_gene: TRBJ2-5
abundance: .
len: 11
v_gene: TRBV12-3/TRBV12-4
d_gene: TRBD1
CDR3nt: TGTGCCAGCAGCCAGGGACAGCCCCGGTACTTC
CDR3aa: CASSQGQPRYF

j_gene: TRBJ2-1
abundance: .
len: 13
v_gene: TRBV2
d_gene: .
CDR3nt: TGTGCCAGCAGTGAGGACACGAGAAATGAGCAGTTCTTC
CDR3aa: CASSEDTRNEQFF

j_gene: TRBJ2-6
abundance: .
len: 16
v_gene: TRBV5-1
d_gene: .
CDR3nt: TGCGCCAGCAGCGCGAAAGCGGACTCTGGGGCCAACGTCCTGACTTTC
CDR3aa: CASSAKADSGANVLTF

j_gene: TRBJ1-2
abundance: few
len: 13
v_gene: TRBV7-3
d_gene: .
CDR3nt: TGTGCCAGCAGCCTGGGCCCGATCGGTGGCTACACCTTC
CDR3aa: CASSLGPIGGYTF

j_gene: TRBJ2-7
abundance: .
len: 14
v_gene: TRBV6-5
d_gene: TRBD1
CDR3nt: TGTGCCAGCAGGATGGGACAGGGCTCCTACGAGCAGTACTTC
CDR3aa: CASRMGQGSYEQYF

j_gene: TRBJ2-7
abundance: .
len: 13
v_gene: TRBV5-1
d_gene: .
CDR3nt: TGCGCCAGCAGCTTGTCGACAGGAGGAGAGCAGTACTTC
CDR3aa: CASSLSTGGEQYF

j_gene: TRBJ1-2
abundance: few
len: 13
v_gene: TRBV2
d_gene: .
CDR3nt: TGTGCCAGCAGTGAATTGGCAGGGGCTGGCTACACCTTC
CDR3aa: CASSELAGAGYTF

j_gene: TRBJ2-4
abundance: .
len: 13
v_gene: TRBV27
d_gene: TRBD1
CDR3nt: TGTGCCAGCAGTTCACAGGGGGCAGACATTCAGTACTTC
CDR3aa: CASSSQGADIQYF

j_gene: TRBJ2-1
abundance: .
len: 17
v_gene: TRBV9
d_gene: TRBD2
CDR3nt: TGTGCCAGCACCACCGATAAGGCTAGCGGGAGGAGGAATGAGCAGTTCTTC
CDR3aa: CASTTDKASGRRNEQFF

j_gene: TRBJ1-4
abundance: few
len: 15
v_gene: TRBV5-1
d_gene: .
CDR3nt: TGCGCCAGCAGCTCAATCGGACTAGACAATGAAAAACTGTTTTTT
CDR3aa: CASSSIGLDNEKLFF

j_gene: TRBJ1-5
abundance: .
len: 15
v_gene: TRBV28
d_gene: .
CDR3nt: TGTGCCAGCAGTCCTCTCGGGAACGGCAATCAGCCCCAGCATTTT
CDR3aa: CASSPLGNGNQPQHF

j_gene: TRBJ2-2
abundance: .
len: 14
v_gene: TRBV19
d_gene: .
CDR3nt: TGTGCCAGTAGTATACAGGGCCAGACCGGGGAGCTGTTTTTT
CDR3aa: CASSIQGQTGELFF

j_gene: TRBJ2-7
abundance: .
len: 14
v_gene: TRBV5-1
d_gene: .
CDR3nt: TGCGCCAGCAGCCGGGAAGAAATACGGAGCGAGCAGTACTTC
CDR3aa: CASSREEIRSEQYF

j_gene: TRBJ2-5
abundance: .
len: 13
v_gene: TRBV7-3
d_gene: TRBD2
CDR3nt: TGTGCCAGCAGCTTAAGGGGGGGTGAGACCCAGTACTTC
CDR3aa: CASSLRGGETQYF

j_gene: TRBJ2-3
abundance: .
len: 13
v_gene: TRBV12-3/TRBV12-4
d_gene: TRBD2
CDR3nt: TGTGCCAGCAGTTCCCTTCGACTAGCTACGCAGTATTTT
CDR3aa: CASSSLRLATQYF

j_gene: TRBJ1-5
abundance: .
len: 15
v_gene: TRBV6-7
d_gene: TRBD1
CDR3nt: TGTGCCAGCAGAACCCGGGACAGGGGAGGTGGACCCCAGCATTTT
CDR3aa: CASRTRDRGGGPQHF

j_gene: TRBJ2-7
abundance: .
len: 12
v_gene: TRBV2
d_gene: TRBD1
CDR3nt: TGTGCCATCCGACAGGGGTTGGGCGAGCAGTACTTC
CDR3aa: CAIRQGLGEQYF

j_gene: TRBJ2-7
abundance: .
len: 18
v_gene: TRBV30
d_gene: .
CDR3nt: TGTGCCTGGAGTCCCCTCCCTTCGCAGCGGGCGTTCTCCTACGAGCAGTACTTC
CDR3aa: CAWSPLPSQRAFSYEQYF

j_gene: TRBJ2-2
abundance: .
len: 14
v_gene: TRBV25-1
d_gene: .
CDR3nt: TGTGCCAGCAGTTACCAGGGTGCCACCGGGGAGCTGTTTTTT
CDR3aa: CASSYQGATGELFF

j_gene: TRBJ1-4
abundance: once
len: 14
v_gene: TRBV9
d_gene: .
CDR3nt: TGTGCCAGCAGCGTTTCGGCGCAGGGTGAAAAACTGTTTTTT
CDR3aa: CASSVSAQGEKLFF

j_gene: TRBJ2-2
abundance: .
len: 14
v_gene: TRBV3-1/TRBV3-2
d_gene: TRBD2
CDR3nt: TGTGCCAGCAGCCAACCTAGCGGGGGCGGGGAGCTGTTTTTT
CDR3aa: CASSQPSGGGELFF

j_gene: TRBJ2-7
abundance: .
len: 15
v_gene: TRBV4-3
d_gene: TRBD2
CDR3nt: TGCGCCAGCAGCCAAGGGGTGGGAGGGGCGTACGAGCAGTACTTC
CDR3aa: CASSQGVGGAYEQYF

j_gene: TRBJ2-7
abundance: few
len: 18
v_gene: TRBV7-2
d_gene: .
CDR3nt: TGTGCCAGCAGCTTAGTCGGAGGGGGCGGACGGAGCTCCTACGAGCAGTACTTC
CDR3aa: CASSLVGGGGRSSYEQYF

j_gene: TRBJ2-3
abundance: .
len: 15
v_gene: TRBV4-3
d_gene: .
CDR3nt: TGCGCCAGCAGCCAGTTACGCACCGGGGCAGATACGCAGTATTTT
CDR3aa: CASSQLRTGADTQYF